These 24 T cell receptor beta chains originate from one sample sequenced in a study of blood T cell repertoires in COVID-19. Generated by immunoSEQ multiplex PCR, the TCRdb table keeps only in-frame clones and is missing some. Seen here are around 480,000 clones, around 90% observed once, and the top ten hold roughly 0.72%. What was sequenced was PBMCs or T cells enriched from blood (not recorded which). The receptor source for this set is a young woman who had recovered from COVID-19.

This chain joins TRBV2 and TRBJ1-5, with a tentative D call TRBD1 (5 bases). This CDR3 has 16 amino acids. V was cut by 5 bases and J by 0 bases, with 14 bases left in between. Germline V CDR1 and CDR2: SNHLY, FYNNEI. CDR3 sequence (DNA): TGTGCCAGCAGTCTACAGATAGGGGTTAGCAATCAGCCCCAGCATTTT. This gives the protein CASSLQIGVSNQPQHF.

The table lists this clone with a few counts. This chain joins TRBV9 and TRBJ2-1, with 7 bases aligning to TRBD1. Germline CDR1 reads SGDLS; CDR2 reads YYNGEE. V trimming: 2 bases; J trimming: 0 bases; junction bases outside the gene matches: 5. The CDR3 runs 16 residues. The CDR3 coding sequence is TGTGCCAGCAGCGTGGCAGACAGGGTCTCCTACAATGAGCAGTTCTTC. Encoded protein: CASSVADRVSYNEQFF.

This chain links TRBV24-1 with TRBJ2-5; TRBD2 might be the D (6 bases). The V gene's germline CDR1 is KGHDR and CDR2 SFDVKD. The CDR3 runs to 15 residues. V lost 5 bases and J lost 1, with 13 bases in between. The CDR3 DNA reads TGTGCCACCAGTGGAACGGCGGGATTCCAAGAGACCCAGTACTTC. Its protein product is CATSGTAGFQETQYF.

Concerning this clone itself: Germline and junction disagree at one end, which may indicate a read error. This chain joins TRBV11-2 and TRBJ1-6, with D hard to call. The length of the CDR3 is 15 residues. Germline V gene sequence: CDR1 SGHAT, CDR2 FQNNGV. The CDR3 loop is CASSLGNPRNSPLHF. The CDR3 nucleotides are TGTGCCAGCAGCTTAGGGAACCCCAGGAATTCACCCCTTCACTTT.

The rearrangement links TRBV10-3 to TRBJ2-1; 8 nucleotides line up with TRBD2. Germline V gene lookup returns CDR1 ENHRY and CDR2 SYGVKD. The CDR3 covers 15 residues. Trimming cost V 2 bases and J 6 bases; bases outside gene matches: 6. In DNA, the CDR3 is TGTGCCATCAGTGAGGGACTAGCCCAGTTCAATGAGCAGTTCTTC. Residues: CAISEGLAQFNEQFF.

The V and J genes are TRBV30 and TRBJ1-6; a possible D gene is TRBD1 (5 bases). Germline V gene lookup returns CDR1 GTSNPN and CDR2 SVGIG (reference sequence). The CDR3 sequence is 13 residues long. Between the trimmed V and J ends, which lost 5 bases and 10 bases, there was a span of 15 bases. Written as DNA, the CDR3 is TGTGCCTGGGACGGCCCAGGGAACTCACCCCTCCACTTT. Protein sequence: CAWDGPGNSPLHF.

The chain has TRBV28 and TRBJ1-4; 7 nucleotides align to TRBD1. Germline V gene sequence: CDR1 MDHEN, CDR2 SYDVKM. This CDR3 region has 16 residues. V lost 6 bases and J lost 1; bases outside the gene matches: 8. This CDR3 is CASSGDRDGTNEKLFF. CDR3 sequence (DNA): TGTGCCAGCAGCGGTGACAGGGATGGAACTAATGAAAAACTGTTTTTT.

The chain employs TRBV5-6 and TRBJ2-7, with TRBD1 identical over 11 bases. Losses at the gene ends were 4 bases for V and 3 bases for J; bases not matched to a gene: 12. This CDR3 comprises 17 residues. Per germline, CDR1 SGHDT and CDR2 YYEEEE. The CDR3 loop is CASSAGTGGKGGYEQYF. In nucleotides, the CDR3 is TGTGCCAGCAGCGCCGGGACAGGGGGTAAAGGGGGCTACGAGCAGTACTTC.

The chain combines TRBV19 with TRBJ1-1; 9 bases match TRBD1. Trimming took 7 bases from V and 1 from J; bases not matched to a gene: 4. The CDR3 sequence is 14 residues long. Germline CDR1 LNHDA, CDR2 SQIVND (reference sequence). CDR3 amino acids: CASTRTGENTEAFF. CDR3 DNA sequence: TGTGCCAGTACCCGGACAGGGGAGAACACTGAAGCTTTCTTT.

DNA of the CDR3: TGTGCCAGCAGCCAGACAGGGAACTATGGCTACACCTTC. This codes for CASSQTGNYGYTF. The chain uses TRBV9 and TRBJ1-2, with 7 bases aligning to TRBD1. The V segment lost 4 bases and the J segment 2 bases; nucleotides outside the gene matches: 2. This CDR3 contains 13 residues. The germline gives CDR1 SGDLS, CDR2 YYNGEE.

V usage is TRBV5-4 and J usage is TRBJ1-3; D not resolved. Trimming pared 5 bases from V and 1 base from J, leaving 13 bases between. The length of the CDR3 is 15 residues. Germline assignment: CDR1 SGHNT and CDR2 YYREEE (reference sequence). The CDR3 DNA is TGTGCCAGCAGTCGAAATACAGTGTCTGGAAACACCATATATTTT. Its translation is CASSRNTVSGNTIYF.

The J gene is TRBJ2-1, the V gene TRBV5-1, with D unresolved. The germline CDR1 and CDR2 sequences are SGHRS and YFSETQ. This CDR3 has 15 residues. Trimming stripped 0 bases from V and 0 bases from J, with 7 bases between. CDR3 protein: CASSLVASSYNEQFF. CDR3 nucleotide sequence: TGCGCCAGCAGCTTGGTCGCCAGCTCCTACAATGAGCAGTTCTTC. Supplemented by reference TRBV5-1 and TRBJ2-1, the full variable domain reads KAGVTQTPRYLIKTRGQQVTLSCSPISGHRSVSWYQQTPGQGLQFLFEYFSETQRNKGNFPGRFSGRQFSNSRSEMNVSTLELGDSALYLCASSLVASSYNEQFFGPGTRLTVL.

This clone was seen a single time. This chain links TRBV19 with TRBJ2-2; D is possibly TRBD1 (7 bases). Trimming took off 5 bases at V and 4 bases at J, with 11 bases between the two ends. Germline CDR1 reads LNHDA; CDR2 reads SQIVND (reference sequence). This CDR3 has 14 amino acids. Here the CDR3 reads CASSQGGRTGELFF. The CDR3 DNA reads TGTGCCAGTAGTCAGGGGGGTCGCACCGGGGAGCTGTTTTTT.

V gene TRBV27 combines with J gene TRBJ1-1; D is undetermined. The germline CDR1 and CDR2 sequences are MNHEY and SMNVEV (reference sequence). This CDR3 is built from 14 residues. V shed 1 base and J shed 2 bases, with 8 bases lying between them. The CDR3 nucleotides are TGTGCCAGCAGTTTATTGGGCTCCAACACTGAAGCTTTCTTT. Protein sequence: CASSLLGSNTEAFF.

J is TRBJ1-2 and V is TRBV6-1; D is unresolved. The V gene lost 1 base and the J gene lost 3 bases, with 6 bases spanning the gap. There are 13 residues in the CDR3. Germline V gene data show CDR1 as MNHNS and CDR2 as SASEGT. The DNA of the CDR3 is TGTGCCAGCAGTGAAGGGGCCTACTATGGCTACACCTTC. Its protein product is CASSEGAYYGYTF.

In its sample, this clone was seen once. The V gene is TRBV6-5, the J gene TRBJ2-2, with D tentatively TRBD1 or TRBD2 (5 bases each). This CDR3 spans 11 amino acids. V was pared by 10 bases and J by 6 bases, with 9 bases between. CDR1 is MNHEY, CDR2 SVGAGI, per germline. The CDR3 protein is CAIREPGELFF. The CDR3 coding sequence is TGTGCCATCAGGGAGCCCGGGGAGCTGTTTTTT.

This chain connects TRBV27 to TRBJ1-5, with a tentative D call TRBD1 (5 bases). Looked up from germline, CDR1 is MNHEY and CDR2 is SMNVEV (reference sequence). The CDR3 is 13 amino acids. V dropped 2 bases and J dropped 7 bases, with 9 bases sitting between them. CDR3 in amino acids: CASSLRGRQPQHF. DNA of the CDR3: TGTGCCAGCAGTTTACGGGGGAGACAGCCCCAGCATTTT.

The V gene is TRBV2, the J gene TRBJ2-7, with a possible D match to TRBD2 (6 bases). Trimming pared 0 bases from V and 5 bases from J, leaving 14 bases between. The CDR3 runs to 15 residues. Germline CDR1 and CDR2: SNHLY and FYNNEI. Here the CDR3 DNA reads TGTGCCAGCAGTGAAGCGTCTGCGGGGACGGACGAGCAGTACTTC. It codes for CASSEASAGTDEQYF.

V usage is TRBV3-1 (or the pseudogene TRBV3-2) and J usage is TRBJ1-6; D is possibly TRBD1 (5 bases). The CDR3 extends over 14 amino acids. CDR1 is LGHDT and CDR2 is YNNKEL in the germline V gene (reference sequence). Trimming shortened V by 3 bases and J by 8 bases, and 11 bases separated the two germline ends. The CDR3 DNA sequence: TGTGCCAGCAGCCAGCGGGACTCCGATTCACCCCTCCACTTT. The encoded protein is CASSQRDSDSPLHF.

V usage is TRBV5-6 and J usage is TRBJ2-7; tentatively, D is TRBD1 (6 bases). The germline CDR1 and CDR2 sequences are SGHDT and YYEEEE. The CDR3 is made up of 15 amino acids. Between the trimmed V and J ends, which lost 2 bases and 0 bases, there was a span of 12 bases. The CDR3 region is CASSLPGQFSYEQYF. The CDR3 DNA reads TGTGCCAGCAGCTTACCCGGACAGTTCTCCTACGAGCAGTACTTC.

The J gene is TRBJ2-7, the V gene TRBV5-1; 7 nucleotides agree with TRBD1. V dropped 2 bases and J dropped 1; count of bases not matched to a gene: 3. Germline CDR1 SGHRS, CDR2 YFSETQ. The CDR3 has 14 residues. For the CDR3, the DNA is TGCGCCAGCAGCTTTACAGGGGATTCCTACGAGCAGTACTTC. It encodes CASSFTGDSYEQYF. Supplemented by reference TRBV5-1 and TRBJ2-7, the full variable domain reads KAGVTQTPRYLIKTRGQQVTLSCSPISGHRSVSWYQQTPGQGLQFLFEYFSETQRNKGNFPGRFSGRQFSNSRSEMNVSTLELGDSALYLCASSFTGDSYEQYFGPGTRLTVT.

The table lists this clone with a count of one. This chain joins TRBV3-1 (or the pseudogene TRBV3-2) and TRBJ2-3; D may be TRBD2 (5 bases). Trimming cost V 4 bases and J 4 bases, with 12 bases left between them. The germline CDR1 and CDR2 sequences are LGHDT and YNNKEL (reference sequence). The CDR3 runs to 14 residues. The chain's CDR3 is CASSPPLGADTQYF. DNA of the CDR3: TGTGCCAGCAGCCCGCCCTTGGGAGCAGATACGCAGTATTTT.

This chain connects TRBV7-2 to TRBJ2-3; TRBD2 is a possible D gene (5 bases). V lost 7 bases, J lost 7 bases, and 21 bases lay in between. CDR3 length equals 15 residues. Germline V gene lookup returns CDR1 SGHTA and CDR2 FQGNSA. Here the CDR3 reads CASIPLWLADNTQYF. CDR3 nucleotides: TGTGCCAGCATCCCCTTGTGGCTAGCTGATAATACGCAGTATTTT.

The V and J genes are TRBV5-6 and TRBJ2-7; 8 nucleotides line up with TRBD1. The germline gives CDR1 SGHDT, CDR2 YYEEEE. The CDR3 sequence is 15 residues long. The V gene end was trimmed by 4 bases and the J gene end by 0 bases; junction bases not matched to a gene: 6. CDR3 nucleotide sequence: TGTGCCAGCAGCCCGACAGGGGACATCTCCTACGAGCAGTACTTC. Translating it yields CASSPTGDISYEQYF.